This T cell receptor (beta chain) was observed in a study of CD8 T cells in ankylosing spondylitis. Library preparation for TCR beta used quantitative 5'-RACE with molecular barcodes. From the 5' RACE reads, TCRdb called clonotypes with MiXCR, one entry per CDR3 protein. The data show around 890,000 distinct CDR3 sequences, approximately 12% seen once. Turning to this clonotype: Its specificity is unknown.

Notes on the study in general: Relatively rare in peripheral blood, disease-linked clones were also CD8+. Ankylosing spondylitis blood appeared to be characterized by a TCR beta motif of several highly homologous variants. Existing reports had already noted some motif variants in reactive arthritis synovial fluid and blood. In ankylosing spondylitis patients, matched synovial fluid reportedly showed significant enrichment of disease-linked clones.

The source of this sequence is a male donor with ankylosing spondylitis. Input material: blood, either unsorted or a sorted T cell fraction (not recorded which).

CDR3 residues: CASSYGVTAGGGETQYF. The CDR3 DNA is TGTGCCAGCAGTTACGGAGTGACAGCGGGGGGCGGGGAGACCCAGTACTTC. The chain joins TRBV6-2 or TRBV6-3 to TRBJ2-5; 9 nucleotides match TRBD2. The CDR3 extends over 17 amino acids. The germline gives CDR1 MNHEY, CDR2 SVGEGT. V dropped 2 bases and J dropped 5; count of bases not matched to a gene: 12.